This T cell receptor (beta chain) was recovered during a study of OX40 agonist ivuxolimab in advanced cancers. This CDR3 region has 15 residues. CDR1 is MNHEY, CDR2 SVGAGI, per germline. Trimming removed 6 bases from V and 5 bases from J, with 17 bases in between. Produced via immunoSEQ multiplex PCR; TCRdb's table is partial and in-frame only. The sample comprises 65,000 to 85,000 clones, under 90% of which are singletons, and around 7.5% rests with the top ten. The chain joins TRBV6-5 to TRBJ1-5; D ambiguous. The sample here was CD4+ or CD8+ T cells sorted from blood, taken in a trial of the OX40 agonist ivuxolimab. This TCR derives from an adult with an advanced solid tumor such as melanoma, head and neck, liver or kidney cancer. The CDR3 sequence is CASRRNPGVDQPQHF. In DNA form, the CDR3 reads TGTGCCAGCAGACGAAACCCAGGCGTGGATCAGCCCCAGCATTTT.